The clone carrying this TCR beta chain was seen only a few times. What it binds is not known. These data are taken from a study of T cell responses to AZD1222 COVID-19 vaccine. Study-wide results and caveats: Repertoire samples came only from after the peak T cell response. White British people made up most donors, females outnumbered males, and clonal diversity was possibly underestimated. When two AZD1222 doses had been given, Spike-specific TCR breadth and depth rose.

Generated by immunoSEQ multiplex PCR, the TCRdb table keeps only in-frame clones and is missing some. The data hold around 150,000 clones, with roughly 90% observed a single time. Germline CDR1 reads MNHEY; CDR2 reads SMNVEV (reference sequence). V lost 5 bases to trimming and J lost 4 bases, with 17 bases between them. The CDR3 is 15 residues long. This chain connects TRBV27 to TRBJ1-2, with D possibly matching TRBD1 (5 bases). This TCR came from an adult who received the AZD1222 COVID-19 vaccine. Sample: peripheral blood, taken 28 days after the second AZD1222 dose. Here the CDR3 reads CASSPRPKGAYGYTF. Written as DNA, the CDR3 is TGTGCCAGCAGTCCCCGACCTAAAGGGGCCTATGGCTACACCTTC.